One and the same sample provided the 17 T cell receptor beta chains below, sequenced in a study of beta chain features in type 1 diabetes. Antigens of these TCRs are unknown. Study-wide findings and caveats: In all four CD4+ subsets, TCRB CDR3 length was significantly, moderately reduced in type 1 diabetes.

Sequencing targeted expressed TCRB transcripts, as all isolated RNA had been reverse transcribed. Clones were read by immunoSEQ multiplex PCR, and TCRdb kept only the in-frame ones, dropping some. Seen here are some 350,000 clones, 8% to 10% observed once, and the top ten hold roughly 0.54%. Sequencing was performed on central memory CD4+ T cells from blood. The origin of the receptors is a young man with type 1 diabetes.

This clone was recorded at least ten times. V usage is TRBV9 and J usage is TRBJ2-3; the D is unclear. The V gene lost 2 bases and the J gene lost 2 bases, with 6 bases spanning the gap. The CDR3 sequence is 13 residues long. The germline V gene has CDR1 SGDLS and CDR2 YYNGEE. The CDR3 spells CASSVTYTDTQYF. The DNA of the CDR3 is TGTGCCAGCAGCGTGACGTACACAGATACGCAGTATTTT.

This clone came up many times. The chain employs TRBV19 and TRBJ2-7; TRBD2 agrees at 7 bases. J lost 3 bases, V lost 4 bases, and 6 bases had no gene match. The germline V gene encodes CDR1 LNHDA and CDR2 SQIVND (reference sequence). The length of the CDR3 is 14 residues. DNA for the CDR3: TGTGCCAGTAGTACGACGGCGGGGGACTACGAGCAGTACTTC. This codes for CASSTTAGDYEQYF.

In its sample, this clone was seen a few times. The DNA of the CDR3 is TGTGCCAGCAGTGGCCTTACTGGGACCTACGAGCAGTACTTC. Translation gives CASSGLTGTYEQYF. This chain uses TRBV28 with TRBJ2-7; D unresolved. The CDR3 is 14 amino acids. Germline CDR1 and CDR2: MDHEN and SYDVKM. Trimming stripped 5 bases from V and 2 bases from J, with 13 bases between.

V is TRBV5-1 and J is TRBJ1-1; the D is unclear. This CDR3 is built from 15 residues. Germline assignment: CDR1 SGHRS and CDR2 YFSETQ. V was pared by 0 bases and J by 11 bases, with 20 bases between. The CDR3 protein is CASSLAYPAQEGAFF. The CDR3 coding sequence is TGCGCCAGCAGCTTGGCCTATCCCGCCCAAGAAGGGGCTTTCTTT.

The chain carries TRBV6-1 and TRBJ2-2; 8 nucleotides match TRBD2. The germline V gene has CDR1 MNHNS and CDR2 SASEGT. J was trimmed by 6 bases and V by 3 bases; bases with no gene match: 6. The CDR3 is made up of 15 amino acids. This CDR3 is CASSELGTSAGELFF. The CDR3 bases are TGTGCCAGCAGTGAGCTGGGGACTAGTGCCGGGGAGCTGTTTTTT.

There are a few counts of this clone. V usage is TRBV7-3 and J usage is TRBJ2-6; TRBD1 or TRBD2 may be the D gene (5 bases each). CDR3 length: 18 residues. V was clipped by 1 base and J by 0 bases, with 13 bases between them. CDR1 SGHTA and CDR2 FQGTGA come from the germline V gene. CDR3 DNA sequence: TGTGCCAGCAGCTTAAACACCCCGAGGGGCTCTGGGGCCAACGTCCTGACTTTC. Translating gives CASSLNTPRGSGANVLTF.

The rearrangement joins TRBV5-1 to TRBJ2-1; either TRBD1 or TRBD2 may supply D (5 bases each). CDR1 and CDR2 (germline): SGHRS, YFSETQ. Trimming pared 4 bases from V and 0 bases from J, leaving 14 bases between. The CDR3 consists of 16 residues. CDR3: CASSPGGSPSYNEQFF. The DNA of the CDR3 is TGCGCCAGCAGCCCTGGGGGATCACCCTCCTACAATGAGCAGTTCTTC.

The chain has TRBV28 and TRBJ2-3; 7 bases align to TRBD1. The CDR3 length is 18 residues. V lost 6 bases, J lost 0 bases, and 15 bases stayed unmatched. The germline gives CDR1 MDHEN, CDR2 SYDVKM. In DNA form, the CDR3 reads TGTGCCAGCAGGAGATCAATTACAGGGACAGCTAGCACAGATACGCAGTATTTT. It encodes CASRRSITGTASTDTQYF. The full variable domain, completed using reference TRBV28 and TRBJ2-3, is DVKVTQSSRYLVKRTGEKVFLECVQDMDHENMFWYRQDPGLGLRLIYFSYDVKMKEKGDIPEGYSVSREKKERFSLILESASTNQTSMYLCASRRSITGTASTDTQYFGPGTRLTVL.

This clone has more than one count but fewer than ten. The chain uses TRBV27 and TRBJ1-5; D is uncertain. Germline loops: CDR1 MNHEY, CDR2 SMNVEV (reference sequence). The ends were cut back, 2 bases at V and 4 bases at J, with 9 bases in the middle. The CDR3 loop spans 14 amino acids. Written as DNA, the CDR3 is TGTGCCAGCAGTTTAAAGGCCGGTAATCAGCCCCAGCATTTT. Protein sequence: CASSLKAGNQPQHF.

This clone was picked up a small number of times. The chain joins TRBV20-1 to TRBJ2-7; D not resolved. Looked up from germline, CDR1 is DFQATT and CDR2 is SNEGSKA (reference sequence). The germline V and J ends were trimmed by 6 bases and 2 bases, with 8 bases remaining between them. There are 11 residues in the CDR3. The CDR3 DNA reads TGCAGTGCGTCGTCGGCCTACGAGCAGTACTTC. It translates to CSASSAYEQYF.

The sample holds many counts of this clone. The chain couples TRBV4-1 to TRBJ2-1; D is perhaps TRBD2 (5 bases). The CDR3 length is 17 residues. Germline V lookup: CDR1 MGHRA, CDR2 YSYEKL. Trimming cost V 1 base and J 5 bases, with 18 bases left between them. CDR3 nucleotides: TGCGCCAGCAGCCAAGCCCAGGCGGGCACTGGTAACAATGAGCAGTTCTTC. Protein sequence: CASSQAQAGTGNNEQFF.

The V call is TRBV6-5, the J call TRBJ2-3, with 7 positions matching TRBD1. Looked up from germline, CDR1 is MNHEY and CDR2 is SVGAGI. J gave up 0 bases and V 10 bases, and 7 bases lay outside the gene matches. The CDR3 runs 14 residues. CDR3 sequence: CATQQGTSTDTQYF. The CDR3 coding sequence is TGTGCCACCCAACAGGGGACGAGCACAGATACGCAGTATTTT.

The table lists this clone with many counts. The CDR3 region has the DNA TGTGCCAGCAGTTTAGGGGGGACAGCCAAAAACATTCAGTACTTC. Amino acids: CASSLGGTAKNIQYF. The chain recombines TRBV28 with TRBJ2-4, with a weak D call TRBD2 (6 bases). The germline CDR1 and CDR2 sequences are MDHEN and SYDVKM. This CDR3 has 15 amino acids. The V and J ends lost 2 bases and 0 bases respectively, with 8 bases between them.

This chain connects TRBV5-1 to TRBJ2-7; D tentatively fits TRBD1 or TRBD2 (6 bases each). V lost 5 bases and J 2 bases, leaving 14 bases between the germline ends. Germline loops: CDR1 SGHRS, CDR2 YFSETQ. The CDR3 loop spans 14 amino acids. The chain's CDR3 is CASRVQEGAYEQYF. The CDR3 DNA reads as TGCGCCAGCAGAGTACAGGAGGGGGCCTACGAGCAGTACTTC.

This clone has a count of ten or more. V and J are TRBV14 and TRBJ2-3, with D perhaps matching TRBD2 (5 bases). The CDR3 contains 14 residues. The V gene lost 7 bases and the J gene lost 1 base, with 12 bases spanning the gap. Germline CDR1 SGHDN, CDR2 FVKESK. The CDR3 nucleotides read TGTGCCAGCAATGACGGAGGAGGCACAGATACGCAGTATTTT. As protein: CASNDGGGTDTQYF.

V and J are TRBV13 and TRBJ2-7, with TRBD2 identical over 7 bases. J lost 0 bases, V lost 0 bases, and 5 bases had no gene match. Looked up from germline, CDR1 is PRHDT and CDR2 is FYEKMQ (reference sequence). The CDR3 length is 16 residues. CDR3 nucleotide sequence: TGTGCCAGCAGCTTAGGGGGAGGGGCCAGCTCCTACGAGCAGTACTTC. Translation: CASSLGGGASSYEQYF.

V and J are TRBV19 and TRBJ1-2, with 9 bases matching TRBD1. The CDR3 spans 14 residues. Germline loops: CDR1 LNHDA, CDR2 SQIVND (reference sequence). Losses at the gene ends were 8 bases for V and 1 base for J; bases not matched to a gene: 5. The chain's CDR3 is CASWTGDINYGYTF. The CDR3 coding sequence is TGTGCCAGTTGGACAGGGGATATTAACTATGGCTACACCTTC.